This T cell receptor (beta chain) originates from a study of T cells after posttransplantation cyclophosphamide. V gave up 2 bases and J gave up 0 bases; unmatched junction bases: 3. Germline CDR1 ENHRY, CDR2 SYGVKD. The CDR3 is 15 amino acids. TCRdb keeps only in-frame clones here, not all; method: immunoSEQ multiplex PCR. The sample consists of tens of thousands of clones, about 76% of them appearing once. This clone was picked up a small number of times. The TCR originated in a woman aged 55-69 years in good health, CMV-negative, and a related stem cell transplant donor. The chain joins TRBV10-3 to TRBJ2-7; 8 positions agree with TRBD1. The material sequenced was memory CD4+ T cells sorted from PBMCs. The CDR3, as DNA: TGTGCCATCAGTGAGGGAACAGGGGGCTCCTACGAGCAGTACTTC. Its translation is CAISEGTGGSYEQYF.